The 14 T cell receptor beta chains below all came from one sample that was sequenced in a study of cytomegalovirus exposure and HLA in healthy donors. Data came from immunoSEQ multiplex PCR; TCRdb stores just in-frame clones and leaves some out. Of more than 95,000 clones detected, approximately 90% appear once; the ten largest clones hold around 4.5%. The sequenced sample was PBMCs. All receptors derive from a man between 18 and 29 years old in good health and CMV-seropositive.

CDR3 loop: CASSSGYSSYEQYF. The CDR3, as DNA: TGTGCCAGCAGCTCCGGGTATAGCTCCTACGAGCAGTACTTC. This chain uses TRBV7-2 with TRBJ2-7, with D unclear. The V gene lost 4 bases and the J gene lost 0 bases, with 10 bases spanning the gap. Per germline, CDR1 SGHTA and CDR2 FQGNSA. The CDR3 contains 14 residues.

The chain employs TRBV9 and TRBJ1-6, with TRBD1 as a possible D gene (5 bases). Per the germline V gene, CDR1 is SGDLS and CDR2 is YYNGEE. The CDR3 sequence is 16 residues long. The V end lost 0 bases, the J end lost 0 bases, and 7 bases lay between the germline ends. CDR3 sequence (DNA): TGTGCCAGCAGCGTAGGGGGCAGCTCCTATAATTCACCCCTCCACTTT. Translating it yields CASSVGGSSYNSPLHF.

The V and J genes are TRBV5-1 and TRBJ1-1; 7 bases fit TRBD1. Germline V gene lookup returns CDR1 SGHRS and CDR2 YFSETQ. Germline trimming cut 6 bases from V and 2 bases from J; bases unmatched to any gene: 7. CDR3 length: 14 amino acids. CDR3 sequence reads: CASTLQGGNTEAFF. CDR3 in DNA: TGCGCCAGCACCCTTCAGGGGGGTAACACTGAAGCTTTCTTT. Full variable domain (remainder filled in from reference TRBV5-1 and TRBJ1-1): KAGVTQTPRYLIKTRGQQVTLSCSPISGHRSVSWYQQTPGQGLQFLFEYFSETQRNKGNFPGRFSGRQFSNSRSEMNVSTLELGDSALYLCASTLQGGNTEAFFGQGTRLTVV.

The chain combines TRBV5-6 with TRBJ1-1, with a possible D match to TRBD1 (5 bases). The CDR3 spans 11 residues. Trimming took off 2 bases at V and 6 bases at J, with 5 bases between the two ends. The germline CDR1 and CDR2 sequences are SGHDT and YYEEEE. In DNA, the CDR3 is TGTGCCAGCAGCTTAGGGGCTGAAGCTTTCTTT. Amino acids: CASSLGAEAFF.

This CDR3 is CASSDRLAGTTYNEQFF. The CDR3 DNA follows: TGTGCCAGCAGTGATCGACTAGCGGGGACGACCTACAATGAGCAGTTCTTC. The rearrangement joins TRBV2 to TRBJ2-1; 11 bases match TRBD2. The CDR3 covers 17 residues. The germline gives CDR1 SNHLY, CDR2 FYNNEI. The junction had 6 bases not matched to a gene; V was cut back by 3 bases and J by 2 bases.

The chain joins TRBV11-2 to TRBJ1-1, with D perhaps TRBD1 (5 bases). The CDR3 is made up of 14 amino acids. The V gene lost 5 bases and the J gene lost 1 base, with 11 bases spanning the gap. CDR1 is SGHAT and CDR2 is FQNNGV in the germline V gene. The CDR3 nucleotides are TGTGCCAGCAGCCCAGGGTCAAGGAACACTGAAGCTTTCTTT. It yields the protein CASSPGSRNTEAFF. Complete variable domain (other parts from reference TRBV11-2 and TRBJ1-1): EAGVAQSPRYKIIEKRQSVAFWCNPISGHATLYWYQQILGQGPKLLIQFQNNGVVDDSQLPKDRFSAERLKGVDSTLKIQPAKLEDSAVYLCASSPGSRNTEAFFGQGTRLTVV.

The CDR3 spells CASSPLNGEQYF. CDR3 bases: TGTGCCAGCAGCCCGTTAAACGGCGAGCAGTACTTC. The chain carries TRBV7-9 and TRBJ2-7; D gene uncertain. Germline V gene lookup returns CDR1 SEHNR and CDR2 FQNEAQ (reference sequence). The CDR3 spans 12 residues. Trimming removed 5 bases from V and 6 bases from J, with 11 bases in between.

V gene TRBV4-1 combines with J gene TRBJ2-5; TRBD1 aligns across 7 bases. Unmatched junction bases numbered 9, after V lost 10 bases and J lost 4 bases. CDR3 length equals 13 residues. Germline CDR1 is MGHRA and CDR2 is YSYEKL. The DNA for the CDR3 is TGCGCCACCTCACAGGGGCAGGGAGAGACCCAGTACTTC. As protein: CATSQGQGETQYF.

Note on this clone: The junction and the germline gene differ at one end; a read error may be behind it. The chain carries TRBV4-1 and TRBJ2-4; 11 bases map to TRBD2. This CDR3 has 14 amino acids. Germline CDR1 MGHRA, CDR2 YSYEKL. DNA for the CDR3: TGCGCCAGCAGCCAAGAACTAGCGGGGGAAGATCGCGACTTC. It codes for CASSQELAGEDRDF.

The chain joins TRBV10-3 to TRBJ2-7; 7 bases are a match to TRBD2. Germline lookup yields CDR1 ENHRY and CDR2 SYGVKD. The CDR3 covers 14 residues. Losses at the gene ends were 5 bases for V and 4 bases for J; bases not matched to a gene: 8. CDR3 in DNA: TGTGCCATCAGTCAAGGACTAGAGGTTTACGAGCAGTACTTC. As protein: CAISQGLEVYEQYF.

Here the CDR3 DNA reads TGTGCCAGCAGATCGTACCGACTAGAGACTAGCACAGATACGCAGTATTTT. It yields the protein CASRSYRLETSTDTQYF. This chain uses TRBV7-9 with TRBJ2-3, with D maybe TRBD2 (6 bases). Germline CDR1 and CDR2: SEHNR and FQNEAQ (reference sequence). The CDR3 runs 17 residues. Deletions cut 6 bases from V and 0 bases from J, with 19 bases between.

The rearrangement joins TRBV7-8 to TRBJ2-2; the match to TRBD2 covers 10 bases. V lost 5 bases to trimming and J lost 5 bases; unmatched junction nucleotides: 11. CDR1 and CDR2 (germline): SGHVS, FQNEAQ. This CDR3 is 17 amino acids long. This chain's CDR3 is CASSNILSGGTTGELFF. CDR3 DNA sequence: TGTGCCAGCAGCAACATTCTTAGCGGGGGGACAACCGGGGAGCTGTTTTTT.

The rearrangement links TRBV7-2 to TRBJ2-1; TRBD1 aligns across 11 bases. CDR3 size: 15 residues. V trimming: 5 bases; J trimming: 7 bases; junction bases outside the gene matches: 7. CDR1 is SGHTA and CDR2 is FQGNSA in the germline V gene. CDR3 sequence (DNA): TGTGCCAGCAGCCCCGGGACAGGGGGGCAAAATGAGCAGTTCTTC. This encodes CASSPGTGGQNEQFF.

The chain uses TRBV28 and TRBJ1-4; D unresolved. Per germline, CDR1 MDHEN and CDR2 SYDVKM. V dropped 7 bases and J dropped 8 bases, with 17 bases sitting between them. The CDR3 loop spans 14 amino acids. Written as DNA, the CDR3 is TGTGCCAGCAATCAAAGCGGGGAGAGGGAAAAACTGTTTTTT. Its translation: CASNQSGEREKLFF.